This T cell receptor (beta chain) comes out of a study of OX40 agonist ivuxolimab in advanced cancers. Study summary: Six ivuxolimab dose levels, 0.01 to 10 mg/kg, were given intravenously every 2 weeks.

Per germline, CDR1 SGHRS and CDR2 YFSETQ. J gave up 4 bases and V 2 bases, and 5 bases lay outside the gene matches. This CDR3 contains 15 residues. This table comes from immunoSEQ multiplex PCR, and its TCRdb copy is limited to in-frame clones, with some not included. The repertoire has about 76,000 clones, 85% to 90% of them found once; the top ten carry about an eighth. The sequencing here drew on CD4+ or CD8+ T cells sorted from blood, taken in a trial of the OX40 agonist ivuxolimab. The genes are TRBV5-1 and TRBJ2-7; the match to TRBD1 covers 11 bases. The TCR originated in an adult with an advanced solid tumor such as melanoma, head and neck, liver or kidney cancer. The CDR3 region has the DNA TGCGCCAGCAGCTTACGGACAGGGGGCAATTACGAGCAGTACTTC. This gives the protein CASSLRTGGNYEQYF. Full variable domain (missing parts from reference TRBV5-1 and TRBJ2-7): KAGVTQTPRYLIKTRGQQVTLSCSPISGHRSVSWYQQTPGQGLQFLFEYFSETQRNKGNFPGRFSGRQFSNSRSEMNVSTLELGDSALYLCASSLRTGGNYEQYFGPGTRLTVT.